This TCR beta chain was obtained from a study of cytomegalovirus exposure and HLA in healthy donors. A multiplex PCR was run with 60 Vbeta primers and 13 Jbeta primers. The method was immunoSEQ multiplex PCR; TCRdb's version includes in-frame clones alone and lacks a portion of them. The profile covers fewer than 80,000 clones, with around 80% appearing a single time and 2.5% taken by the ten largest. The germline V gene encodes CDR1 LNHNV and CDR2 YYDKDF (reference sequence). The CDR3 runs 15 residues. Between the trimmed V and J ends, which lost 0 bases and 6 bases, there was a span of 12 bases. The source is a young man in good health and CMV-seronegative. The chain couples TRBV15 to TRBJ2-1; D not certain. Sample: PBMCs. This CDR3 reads CATSRDFTALNEQFF. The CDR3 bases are TGTGCCACCAGCAGAGATTTCACAGCTCTCAATGAGCAGTTCTTC.